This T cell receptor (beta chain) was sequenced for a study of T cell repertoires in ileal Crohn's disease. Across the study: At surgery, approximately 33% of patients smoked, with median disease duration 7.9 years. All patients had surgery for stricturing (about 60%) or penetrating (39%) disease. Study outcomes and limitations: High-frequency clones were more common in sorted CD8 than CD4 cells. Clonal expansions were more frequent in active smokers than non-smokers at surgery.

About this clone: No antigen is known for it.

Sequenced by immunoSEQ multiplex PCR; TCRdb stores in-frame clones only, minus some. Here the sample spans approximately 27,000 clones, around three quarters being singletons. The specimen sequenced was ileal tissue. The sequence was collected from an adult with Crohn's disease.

CDR3 sequence (DNA): TGTGCCTGGGGTCGACAGGGCTCCTACGAGCAGTACTTC. This encodes CAWGRQGSYEQYF. This chain links TRBV30 with TRBJ2-5, with 7 bases matching TRBD1. Near its end, the DNA agrees better with TRBJ2-7, so the J call may be wrong. The CDR3 runs to 13 residues. The V gene's germline CDR1 is GTSNPN and CDR2 SVGIG (reference sequence).